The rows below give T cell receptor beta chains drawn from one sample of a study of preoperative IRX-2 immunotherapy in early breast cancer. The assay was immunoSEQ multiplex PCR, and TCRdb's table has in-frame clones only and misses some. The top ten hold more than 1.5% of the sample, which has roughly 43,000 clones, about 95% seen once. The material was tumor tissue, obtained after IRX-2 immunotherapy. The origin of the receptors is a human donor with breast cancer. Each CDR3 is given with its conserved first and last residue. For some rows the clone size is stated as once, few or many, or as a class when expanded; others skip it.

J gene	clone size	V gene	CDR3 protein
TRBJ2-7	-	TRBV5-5	CASSWEGTYEQYF
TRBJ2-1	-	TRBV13	CASSLLGVLTNEQFF
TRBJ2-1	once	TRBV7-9	CASSSPGQTNNEQFF
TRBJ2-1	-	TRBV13	CASARDRAYNEQFF
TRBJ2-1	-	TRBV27	CASSPYWTSSYNEQFF
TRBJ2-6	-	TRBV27	CASSLWGTGANVLTF
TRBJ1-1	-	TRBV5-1	CASSLGTGAPEAFF
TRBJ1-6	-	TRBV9	CASSERTGSVNSPLHF
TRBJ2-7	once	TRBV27	CASSRQGGGFEQYF
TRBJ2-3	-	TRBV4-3	CASSPSQSGGRMNTQYF
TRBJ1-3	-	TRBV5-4	CASSRGGSGNTIYF
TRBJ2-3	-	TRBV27	CASSLYARIDTQYF
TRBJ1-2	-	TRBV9	CASSVVQNYGYTF
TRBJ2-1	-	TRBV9	CASSVAREGGKWQFF
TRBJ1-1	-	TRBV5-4	CASSLSVAMNTEAFF
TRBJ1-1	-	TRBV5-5	CASSGSPGMGTEAFF
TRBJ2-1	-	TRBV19	CASRDRTGNGNEQFF
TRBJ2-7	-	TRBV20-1	CSARGPGKQYF
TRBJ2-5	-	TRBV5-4	CASSLSGAETQYF
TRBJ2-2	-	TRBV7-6	CASSLRDSTGELFF
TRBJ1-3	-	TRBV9	CASSQRIDRGPGNTIYF
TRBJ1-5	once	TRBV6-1	CASSGAGPFNQPQHF
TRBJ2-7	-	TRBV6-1	CASSEDPSYEQYF
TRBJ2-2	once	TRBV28	CASSFGWNTGELFF
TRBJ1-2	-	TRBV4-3	CASSQETPPAYGYTF
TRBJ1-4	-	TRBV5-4	CASSSGGGQVVEKLFF
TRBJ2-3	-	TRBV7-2	CASNYADTQYF
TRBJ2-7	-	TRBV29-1	CSVELSPGEQYF
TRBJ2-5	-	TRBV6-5	CASSYQADKRTQYF
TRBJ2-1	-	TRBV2	CASSDSPTGVNEQFF
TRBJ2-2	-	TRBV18	CASSLTKENTGELFF
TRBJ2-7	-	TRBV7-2	CASSLAGVSSYEQYF